This T cell receptor (beta chain) comes out of a study of T cell repertoires in cytomegalovirus infection. Overall study context: Both CMV infection and a matching HLA type were indicated by public TCR beta signatures.

Whole-study results and caveats: Frequencies of public TCR beta families were cumulated, and this identified carriers of CMV plus the relevant HLA. HLA-C-restricted CMV-specific TCR beta clonotypes prevailed in the ex vivo response.

TCRdb passed the reads through MiXCR, listing each CDR3 protein once. The sample shows approximately 750,000 distinct CDR3 sequences, about a third of them seen only once. About this clonotype: Its antigen is not identified.

This TCR was recovered from a human donor in good health (CMV status not recorded). Some clones in this sample may be carry-over from other donors' samples. Sequenced input: PBMCs.

The chain's CDR3 is CASIQDRGRRTGELFF. The CDR3, as DNA: TGTGCCAGCATTCAGGACCGCGGCCGGCGGACCGGGGAGCTGTTTTTT. The J gene is TRBJ2-2, the V gene TRBV6-2 or TRBV6-3; D gene unclear. CDR1 MNHEY and CDR2 SVGEGT come from the germline V gene. Between the trimmed V and J ends, which lost 7 bases and 5 bases, there was a span of 20 bases. The CDR3 length is 16 residues.